This T cell receptor beta chain is drawn from a study of T cells in Graves' hyperthyroidism and ophthalmopathy. At the level of the study: Peripheral blood was acquired at first diagnosis, ahead of any therapy whatsoever. Study-wide results and caveats: Peripheral blood also featured most of the thyroid clonotypes expanded above 0.001. A model using 13 V-J features told ophthalmopathy apart from stable hyperthyroidism.

In making diagnoses, clinical symptoms, serum thyroxine and TRAb, thyroid ultrasound and orbital computed tomography were all used. For this clonotype: Its antigen is unidentified.

The source material, RNA transcripts, was used to amplify TCR beta CDR3 regions. The HTBI primer set drove a first-round RT-PCR of the TCR CDR3. TCRdb reprocessed the multiplex PCR reads with MiXCR, giving one entry per CDR3 protein. The sample contains about 600,000 distinct CDR3 sequences, roughly 16% of which appear only once. Germline V gene data show CDR1 as LNHDA and CDR2 as SQIVND (reference sequence). V lost 8 bases, J lost 9 bases, and 16 bases stayed unmatched. This CDR3 is 15 amino acids long. The sequencing input was blood. This chain uses TRBV19 with TRBJ2-1, with 7 bases aligning to TRBD2. The sequence derives from a woman aged 40 to 50 with Graves' ophthalmopathy. CDR3 coding DNA: TGTGCCAGTCGTCCTGCGGGAGTGGCTAGGCTTGAGCAGTTCTTC. Translating it yields CASRPAGVARLEQFF.